One and the same sample provided the 9 T cell receptor beta chains below, sequenced in a study of post-analysis software for immune sequencing data. The study's findings and limits: About 5 TRBV segments, including TRBV5-6, TRBV5-1 and TRBV20-1, were more frequent in patients than controls.

No antigen has been assigned to these receptors. Unique molecular identifiers were present in the TCR beta cDNA libraries. TCRdb re-analysed the PCR reads in MiXCR, keeping a single row per CDR3 protein. The table includes 350,000 to 450,000 distinct CDR3 sequences, about a third detected once. The sample comprised blood. Receptors originate from a girl between 5 and 17 years old with multiple sclerosis.

In this sample, this clonotype turned up a few times. The rearrangement joins TRBV28 to TRBJ1-4, with TRBD1 matching over 11 bases. Germline CDR1 is MDHEN and CDR2 is SYDVKM. Losses at the gene ends were 5 bases for V and 8 bases for J; bases not matched to a gene: 4. The CDR3 consists of 14 residues. The CDR3 loop reads CASSPGQGVEKLFF. For the CDR3, the DNA is TGTGCCAGCAGTCCGGGACAGGGGGTAGAAAAACTGTTTTTT.

The chain carries TRBV6-2 or TRBV6-3 and TRBJ1-5, with TRBD1 identical over 7 bases. The CDR3 has 14 residues. From germline, CDR1 is MNHEY and CDR2 SVGEGT. Losses at the gene ends were 5 bases for V and 6 bases for J; bases not matched to a gene: 7. The CDR3 DNA is TGTGCCAGCAGTGTGACAGGGTGGACTCAGCCCCAGCATTTT. Its protein is CASSVTGWTQPQHF.

This chain connects TRBV10-2 to TRBJ1-2; a possible D gene is TRBD1 (5 bases). Trimming removed 4 bases at V and 7 bases at J, with 13 bases between. The CDR3 consists of 13 residues. Germline V lookup: CDR1 WSHSY, CDR2 SAAADI. The CDR3 spells CASSGDAMGGYTF. The CDR3, as DNA: TGCGCCAGCAGTGGGGACGCCATGGGTGGCTACACCTTC.

This clonotype occurred a few times. The genes are TRBV20-1 and TRBJ2-5; 8 bases fit TRBD1. Germline CDR1 and CDR2: DFQATT and SNEGSKA (reference sequence). The CDR3 is 14 amino acids. The ends lost 1 base at V and 5 bases at J; junction bases unmatched: 6. CDR3 DNA sequence: TGCAGTGCTAGAGGGGCAGGGGGCTTGGAGACCCAGTACTTC. Amino acids: CSARGAGGLETQYF.

This clonotype came up a few times. The chain is built from TRBV7-9 and TRBJ2-7; D gene unclear. The CDR3 sequence is 12 residues long. Trimming took off 3 bases at V and 6 bases at J, with 9 bases between the two ends. Germline values: CDR1 SEHNR, CDR2 FQNEAQ (reference sequence). CDR3 sequence: CASSLVPGEQYF. The CDR3 coding sequence is TGTGCCAGCAGCTTGGTACCGGGCGAGCAGTACTTC. Supplemented by reference TRBV7-9 and TRBJ2-7, the full variable domain reads DTGVSQNPRHKITKRGQNVTFRCDPISEHNRLYWYRQTLGQGPEFLTYFQNEAQLEKSRLLSDRFSAERPKGSFSTLEIQRTEQGDSAMYLCASSLVPGEQYFGPGTRLTVT.

The sample holds a few counts of this clonotype. The chain joins TRBV5-6 to TRBJ2-7, with a weak D call TRBD1 (6 bases). This CDR3 is built from 15 residues. Trimming left V 2 bases short and J 4 bases short, with 16 bases between. CDR1 SGHDT and CDR2 YYEEEE come from the germline V gene. CDR3 coding DNA: TGTGCCAGCAGCTTTGGACAGCTGAGTTTATACGAGCAGTACTTC. As protein: CASSFGQLSLYEQYF.

This clonotype was counted only a few times. This chain connects TRBV7-2 to TRBJ1-2; 11 bases fit TRBD1. Germline V gene data show CDR1 as SGHTA and CDR2 as FQGNSA. Trimming took 4 bases from V and 8 from J; bases not matched to a gene: 3. This CDR3 contains 13 residues. As DNA, the CDR3 is TGTGCCAGCAGCTCCGGACAGGGGGCCGGCTACACCTTC. Amino acids: CASSSGQGAGYTF.

The V call is TRBV5-1, the J call TRBJ1-1, with D possibly matching TRBD1 (6 bases). There are 14 residues in the CDR3. Germline V gene data show CDR1 as SGHRS and CDR2 as YFSETQ. V was pared by 4 bases and J by 4 bases, with 14 bases between. The DNA for the CDR3 is TGCGCCAGCAGCCAACAGGGAGGAAGCACTGAAGCTTTCTTT. Protein product: CASSQQGGSTEAFF.

This clonotype has just a few counts. The rearrangement links TRBV12-3 or TRBV12-4 to TRBJ2-7; either TRBD1 or TRBD2 may supply D (5 bases each). Trimming shortened V by 3 bases and J by 6 bases, and 15 bases separated the two germline ends. The CDR3 consists of 14 residues. CDR3 DNA: TGTGCCAGCAGTTTTAACAGGAGGACAACCGAGCAGTACTTC. Protein: CASSFNRRTTEQYF.